This T cell receptor beta chain comes out of a study of CD8 T cells in ankylosing spondylitis. Findings of the study overall: Past studies reported some motif variants in reactive arthritis synovial fluid and blood.

The CDR3 has 16 amino acids. Trimming removed 1 base at V and 4 bases at J, with 14 bases between. CDR1 and CDR2 from the germline V gene are SGHTA and FQGTGA. Making the TCR beta libraries involved quantitative 5'-RACE with molecular barcodes. One entry per CDR3 protein, called by TCRdb with MiXCR from the 5' RACE reads. The table has just over 350,000 distinct CDR3 sequences, 20% to 25% seen once. As regards this clonotype: The antigen is not known.

The receptor's source is a male donor with ankylosing spondylitis or in good health (not recorded which). This chain uses TRBV7-3 with TRBJ2-1; D perhaps matches TRBD1 (6 bases). The sequencing input was blood, either unsorted or a sorted T cell fraction (not recorded which). CDR3 in DNA: TGTGCCAGCAGCTTAATGGGGGACAACCTTTACAATGAGCAGTTCTTC. It encodes CASSLMGDNLYNEQFF. Complete variable domain (other parts from reference TRBV7-3 and TRBJ2-1): GAGVSQTPSNKVTEKGKYVELRCDPISGHTALYWYRQSLGQGPEFLIYFQGTGAADDSGLPNDRFFAVRPEGSVSTLKIQRTERGDSAVYLCASSLMGDNLYNEQFFGPGTRLTVL.